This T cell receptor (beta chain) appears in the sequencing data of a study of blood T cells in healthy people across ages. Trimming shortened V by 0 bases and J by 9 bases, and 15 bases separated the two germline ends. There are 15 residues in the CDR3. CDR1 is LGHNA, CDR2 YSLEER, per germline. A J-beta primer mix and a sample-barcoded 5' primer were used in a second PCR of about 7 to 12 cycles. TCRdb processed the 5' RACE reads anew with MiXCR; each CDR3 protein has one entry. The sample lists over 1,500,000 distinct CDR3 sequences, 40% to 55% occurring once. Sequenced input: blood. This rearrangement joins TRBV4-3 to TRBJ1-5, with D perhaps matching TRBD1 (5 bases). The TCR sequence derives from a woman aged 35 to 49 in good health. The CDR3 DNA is TGCGCCAGCAGCCAAGACCTCGGGGGGTTCCGGCCCCAGCATTTT. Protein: CASSQDLGGFRPQHF.